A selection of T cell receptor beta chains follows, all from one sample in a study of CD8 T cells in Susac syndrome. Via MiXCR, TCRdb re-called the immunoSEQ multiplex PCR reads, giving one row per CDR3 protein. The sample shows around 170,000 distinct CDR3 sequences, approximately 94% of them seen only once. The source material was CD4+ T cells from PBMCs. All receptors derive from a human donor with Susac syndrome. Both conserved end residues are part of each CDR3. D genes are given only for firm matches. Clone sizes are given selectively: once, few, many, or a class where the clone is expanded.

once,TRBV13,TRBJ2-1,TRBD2,CASSLEQRGDPFF,TGTGCCAGCAGCTTAGAGCAGCGGGGGGATCCGTTCTTC
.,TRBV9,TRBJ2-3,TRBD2,CASSAAVGLEPDTQYF,TGTGCCAGCAGCGCTGCCGTCGGACTAGAGCCAGATACGCAGTATTTT
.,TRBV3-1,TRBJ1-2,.,CASSQGYRDGYGYTF,TGTGCCAGCAGCCAGGGATACAGGGATGGCTATGGCTACACCTTC
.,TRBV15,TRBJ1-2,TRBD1,CATSSPDRGRVHGYTF,TGTGCCACCAGCAGCCCCGACAGGGGCAGAGTTCATGGCTACACCTTC
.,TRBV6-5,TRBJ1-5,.,CASSYSRVKGQDLEQPQHF,TGTGCCAGCAGTTACTCGAGGGTCAAGGGGCAGGACTTGGAGCAGCCCCAGCATTTT
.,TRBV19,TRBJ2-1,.,CASSIVLGRVEQFF,TGTGCCAGTAGTATAGTCCTCGGGCGGGTGGAGCAGTTCTTC
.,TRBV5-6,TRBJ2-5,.,CASSLRLLGGETQYF,TGTGCCAGCAGCTTGCGTCTCCTCGGTGGGGAGACCCAGTACTTC
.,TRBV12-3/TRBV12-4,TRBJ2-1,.,CASSPGAGSYNEQFF,TGTGCCAGCAGCCCAGGGGCCGGCTCCTACAATGAGCAGTTCTTC
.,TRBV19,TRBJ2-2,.,CASSIRTANTGELFF,TGTGCCAGTAGTATCCGGACAGCGAACACCGGGGAGCTGTTTTTT
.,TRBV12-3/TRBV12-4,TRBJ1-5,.,CASSRGEPQHF,TGTGCCAGCAGTCGCGGGGAGCCCCAGCATTTT
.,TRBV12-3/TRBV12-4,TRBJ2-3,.,CASSPDFSTDTQYF,TGTGCCAGCAGTCCTGACTTTAGCACAGATACGCAGTATTTT
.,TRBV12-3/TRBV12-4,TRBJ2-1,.,CASSLTGSEQFF,TGTGCCAGCAGTTTAACGGGGAGTGAGCAGTTCTTC
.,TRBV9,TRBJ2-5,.,CASSKRDSEVETQYF,TGTGCCAGCAGCAAACGGGACTCCGAAGTGGAGACCCAGTACTTC
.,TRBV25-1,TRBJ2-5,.,CASGETRKETQYF,TGTGCCAGCGGGGAAACTAGAAAAGAGACCCAGTACTTC
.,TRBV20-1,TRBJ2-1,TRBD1,CSARPGQGDNEQFF,TGCAGTGCTAGACCGGGACAGGGGGACAATGAGCAGTTCTTC
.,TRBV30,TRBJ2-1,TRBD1,CAWSRGQAYNEQFF,TGTGCCTGGAGTCGAGGACAGGCCTACAATGAGCAGTTCTTC
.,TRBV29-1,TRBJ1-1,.,CSGSSAEAFF,TGCAGCGGGAGCTCAGCTGAAGCTTTCTTT
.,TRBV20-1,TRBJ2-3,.,CSARGERSTDTQYF,TGCAGTGCTAGAGGGGAGCGTAGCACAGATACGCAGTATTTT
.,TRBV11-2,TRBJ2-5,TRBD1,CASSLTGTGLETQYF,TGTGCCAGCAGCTTGACCGGGACAGGGTTGGAGACCCAGTACTTC
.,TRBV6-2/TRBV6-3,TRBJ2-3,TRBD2,CASSRPGLADTQYF,TGTGCCAGCAGCCGACCGGGACTAGCCGATACGCAGTATTTT
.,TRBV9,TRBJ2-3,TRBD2,CASSPFGTLGGTQYF,TGTGCCAGCAGCCCCTTCGGGACTTTGGGAGGGACGCAGTATTTT
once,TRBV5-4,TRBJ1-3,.,CASSLNGGNTIYF,TGTGCCAGCAGCTTAAACGGCGGAAACACCATATATTTT
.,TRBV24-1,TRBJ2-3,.,CATSDPGASGGTDTQYF,TGTGCCACCAGTGACCCCGGGGCTAGTGGGGGCACAGATACGCAGTATTTT
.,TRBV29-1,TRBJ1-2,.,CSVSPQGLYGYTF,TGCAGCGTATCGCCACAGGGCCTCTATGGCTACACCTTC
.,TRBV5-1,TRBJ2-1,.,CASSQLAAGDNEQFF,TGCGCCAGCAGCCAACTCGCGGCAGGGGACAATGAGCAGTTCTTC
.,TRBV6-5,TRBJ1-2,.,CASSYSRGSGYGYTF,TGTGCCAGCAGTTACTCGAGGGGAAGTGGCTATGGCTACACCTTC
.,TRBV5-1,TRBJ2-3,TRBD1,CASSPGQGASDTQYF,TGCGCCAGCAGCCCCGGACAGGGGGCATCAGATACGCAGTATTTT
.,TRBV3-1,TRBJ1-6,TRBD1,CASSQDYLTFLRGESSPLHF,TGTGCCAGCAGCCAAGATTATCTTACTTTTCTCAGGGGGGAAAGTTCACCCCTCCACTTT
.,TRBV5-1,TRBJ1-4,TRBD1,CASSIGQGNEKLFF,TGCGCCAGCAGCATTGGACAGGGGAATGAAAAACTGTTTTTT
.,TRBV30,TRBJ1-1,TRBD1,CAWRKGAGNTEAFF,TGTGCCTGGAGGAAGGGGGCAGGGAACACTGAAGCTTTCTTT
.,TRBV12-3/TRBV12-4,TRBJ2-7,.,CASSLTGTKEYF,TGTGCCAGCAGTTTAACCGGGACAAAGGAGTACTTC
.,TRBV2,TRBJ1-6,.,CASSDAGVYNSPLHF,TGTGCCAGCAGTGATGCAGGGGTCTATAATTCACCCCTCCACTTT
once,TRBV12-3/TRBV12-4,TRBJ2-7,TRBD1,CASSYIRGGDEQYF,TGTGCCAGCAGTTACATTCGAGGGGGCGACGAGCAGTACTTC
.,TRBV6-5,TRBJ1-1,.,CASSGTGLVIF,TGTGCCAGCAGTGGCACAGGGCTTGTTATCTTT
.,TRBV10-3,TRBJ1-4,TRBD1,CAISPEAGGRRSTNEKLFF,TGTGCCATCAGCCCCGAGGCAGGGGGCCGTCGTTCAACTAATGAAAAACTGTTTTTT
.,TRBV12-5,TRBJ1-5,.,CASGLRSNQPQHF,TGTGCTAGTGGTTTGAGAAGCAATCAGCCCCAGCATTTT
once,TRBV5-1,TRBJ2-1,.,CASSLAKAARSYNEQFF,TGCGCCAGCAGCTTGGCCAAGGCGGCACGCTCCTACAATGAGCAGTTCTTC
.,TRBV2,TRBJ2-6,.,CASSEDRLGGIGANVLTF,TGTGCCAGCAGTGAAGATCGGTTGGGCGGAATTGGGGCCAACGTCCTGACTTTC
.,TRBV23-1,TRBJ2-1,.,CASSHQRRSNNEQFF,TGCGCCAGCAGTCACCAGAGGCGAAGCAACAATGAGCAGTTCTTC
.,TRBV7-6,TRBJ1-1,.,CASSWGQNTEAFF,TGTGCCAGCAGCTGGGGACAGAACACTGAAGCTTTCTTT
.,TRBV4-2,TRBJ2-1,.,CASSQGAGTYNEQFF,TGTGCCAGCAGCCAAGGGGCGGGGACCTACAATGAGCAGTTCTTC
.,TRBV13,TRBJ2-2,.,CASSLVSGELFF,TGTGCCAGCAGCTTGGTCTCCGGGGAGCTGTTTTTT
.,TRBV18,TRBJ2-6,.,CASSPPRSGANVLTF,TGTGCCAGCTCACCCCCACGTTCCGGGGCCAACGTCCTGACTTTC
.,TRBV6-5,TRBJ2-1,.,CASSYSTGEDEQFF,TGTGCCAGCAGTTACTCAACAGGGGAGGATGAGCAGTTCTTC
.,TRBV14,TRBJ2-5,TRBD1,CASSKGAWETQYF,TGTGCCAGCAGCAAGGGGGCATGGGAGACCCAGTACTTC
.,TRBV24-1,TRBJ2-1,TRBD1,CATSDQGAGEQFF,TGTGCCACCAGTGATCAGGGGGCAGGGGAGCAGTTCTTC
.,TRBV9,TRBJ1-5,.,CASSVAGGDQPQHF,TGTGCCAGCAGCGTAGCGGGGGGCGATCAGCCCCAGCATTTT
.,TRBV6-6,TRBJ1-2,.,CASSPKLQGAGGYTF,TGTGCCAGCAGTCCGAAGCTTCAAGGGGCAGGCGGCTACACCTTC
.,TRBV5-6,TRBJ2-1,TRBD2,CASSFGGVTYNEQFF,TGTGCCAGCAGTTTCGGGGGGGTCACCTACAATGAGCAGTTCTTC
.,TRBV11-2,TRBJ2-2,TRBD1,CASSHPRDRGRGGTGELFF,TGTGCCAGCAGCCACCCCCGGGACAGGGGGCGCGGGGGCACCGGGGAGCTGTTTTTT
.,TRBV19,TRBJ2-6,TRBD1,CASVDRAGANVLTF,TGTGCCAGCGTAGACAGGGCTGGGGCCAACGTCCTGACTTTC
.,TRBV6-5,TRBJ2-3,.,CASRSGTDTQYF,TGTGCCAGCAGGTCTGGCACAGATACGCAGTATTTT
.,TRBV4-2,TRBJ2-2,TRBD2,CASSQDELAGTNTGELFF,TGTGCCAGCAGCCAAGATGAGCTAGCGGGGACCAACACCGGGGAGCTGTTTTTT
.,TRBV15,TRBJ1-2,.,CATSRVAGEGYGYTF,TGTGCCACCAGCAGAGTGGCAGGGGAAGGCTATGGCTACACCTTC
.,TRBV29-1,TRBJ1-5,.,CSRGVVNQPQHF,TGCAGCAGGGGGGTAGTTAATCAGCCCCAGCATTTT
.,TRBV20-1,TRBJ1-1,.,CSARIVNTEAFF,TGCAGTGCTAGGATAGTGAACACTGAAGCTTTCTTT
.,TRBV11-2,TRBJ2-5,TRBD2,CASSTSGGTYQETQYF,TGTGCCAGCAGCACTAGCGGGGGGACCTACCAAGAGACCCAGTACTTC
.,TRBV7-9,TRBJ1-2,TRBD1,CASSSKRGTGYGYTF,TGTGCCAGCAGCTCTAAAAGGGGGACAGGGTATGGCTACACCTTC
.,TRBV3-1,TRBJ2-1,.,CASSLSRGDEQFF,TGTGCCAGCAGCCTATCCAGGGGGGATGAGCAGTTCTTC
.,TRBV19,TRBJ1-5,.,CASNPLAPGGNQPQHF,TGTGCCAGTAATCCATTGGCCCCCGGCGGCAATCAGCCCCAGCATTTT